This T cell receptor (beta chain) originates from a study of CD8 T cells in ankylosing spondylitis (TCRdb year 2017). Some background on the complete study: The study set out to find disease-linked TCR variants by profiling T cell receptor beta repertoires in ankylosing spondylitis patients and healthy donors. The full study cohort comprised 25 ankylosing spondylitis patients and 85 to 120 healthy donors. Peripheral blood samples were taken, and synovial fluid was additionally collected from ankylosing spondylitis patients.

The sample holds many counts of this clonotype. What antigen it recognizes has not been identified. No much larger clone exists at a distance of one base, and base qualities are not known. Sequenced on an Illumina HiSeq 2500. Quantitative 5'-RACE with molecular barcodes was used to prepare TCR beta libraries. As for how the authors treated the data: Disease-linked TCR variants were identified with a new computational method built on a probabilistic model of VDJ rearrangement. TCRdb reprocessed the public reads (quality trimming at Q25 with fastp, clone calling with MiXCR) and kept in-frame beta chains. Duplicate CDR3 protein sequences are folded into a single record with the most common DNA and genes. None of the V and J calls come from the authors' own analysis; TCRdb made them. This sample lists 200,000 to 250,000 distinct CDR3 sequences; 20% to 30% were detected once. The top ten hold more than 6.5% of the sample.

Between the V and J ends, shortened by 1 base and 5 bases respectively, the junction contains 9 bases. The germline V gene yields SGHTA for CDR1 and FQGNSA for CDR2. Spanning cysteine to phenylalanine, the CDR3 consists of 14 amino acids. Of all the DNA, just the CDR3 is kept, 42 bases in frame from base 1. Paper-wide results and their limitations: The disease-linked clones showed a CD8+ phenotype and occurred at relatively low frequencies in peripheral blood. Blood from ankylosing spondylitis patients appeared to be characterized by a TCR beta motif made up of under ten highly homologous amino acid variants. Some TCR beta motif variants had previously been reported in synovial fluid and blood of reactive arthritis patients, which suggested common disease-initiation mechanisms. Significant enrichment of the disease-linked clones was reported in matched synovial fluid samples from ankylosing spondylitis patients.

The V and J segments used are TRBV7-2 and TRBJ2-1, and the D gene may be TRBD1, 6 bases matching. Sequencing was performed on blood, either unsorted or a sorted T cell fraction (not recorded which). The TCR was taken from a male donor with ankylosing spondylitis or in good health (not recorded which). The nucleotide sequence is TGTGCCAGCAGCTTAGGACAGGCCCACAATGAGCAGTTCTTC. This translates into CASSLGQAHNEQFF.